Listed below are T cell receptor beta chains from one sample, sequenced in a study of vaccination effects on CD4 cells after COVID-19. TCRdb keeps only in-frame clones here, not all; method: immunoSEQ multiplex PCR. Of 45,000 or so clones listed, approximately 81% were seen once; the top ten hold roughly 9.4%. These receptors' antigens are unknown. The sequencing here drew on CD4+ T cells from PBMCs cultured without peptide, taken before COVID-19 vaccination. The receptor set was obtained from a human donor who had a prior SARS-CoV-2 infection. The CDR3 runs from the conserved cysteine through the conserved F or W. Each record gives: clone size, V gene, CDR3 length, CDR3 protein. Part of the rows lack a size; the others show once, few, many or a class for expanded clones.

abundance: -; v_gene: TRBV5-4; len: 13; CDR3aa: CASSLWGIDEQFF
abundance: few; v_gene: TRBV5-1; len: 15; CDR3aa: CASSEGQGAYSPLHF
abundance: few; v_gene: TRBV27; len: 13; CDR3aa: CASSDRPPYEQYF
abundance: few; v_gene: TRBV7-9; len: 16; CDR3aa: CASSLVSGELGGPQHF
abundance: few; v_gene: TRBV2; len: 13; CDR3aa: CASSEEQDYGYTF
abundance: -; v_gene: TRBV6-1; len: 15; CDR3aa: CASSQSSGGYNEQFF
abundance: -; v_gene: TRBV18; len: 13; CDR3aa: CASSPHAGGTQFF
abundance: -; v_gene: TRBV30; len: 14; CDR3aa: CACGGRGANTEAFF
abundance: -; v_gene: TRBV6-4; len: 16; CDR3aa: CASSDTLRTPNEKLFF
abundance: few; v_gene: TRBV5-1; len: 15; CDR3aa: CASSLTGTLGYGYTF
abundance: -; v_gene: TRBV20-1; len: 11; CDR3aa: CSEAPRHEQYF
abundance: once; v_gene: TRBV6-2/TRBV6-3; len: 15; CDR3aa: CASSYSYREFGEQYF
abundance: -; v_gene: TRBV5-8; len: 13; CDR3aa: CASRRAGEGTQYF
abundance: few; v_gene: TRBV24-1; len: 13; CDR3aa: CATSDENRNEQFF
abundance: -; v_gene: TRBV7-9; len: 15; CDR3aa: CASSFGFSFNNEQFF
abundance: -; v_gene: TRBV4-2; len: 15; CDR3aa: CASSQAGEGFGGYTF
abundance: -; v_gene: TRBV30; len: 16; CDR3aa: CAWSGSRGFTGNTIYF
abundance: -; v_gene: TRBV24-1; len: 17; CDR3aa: CATSDSHTGGQNNEQFF
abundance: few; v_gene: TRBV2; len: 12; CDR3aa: CASSADRGPAFF
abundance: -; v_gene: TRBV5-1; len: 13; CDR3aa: CASSLGPAGELFF
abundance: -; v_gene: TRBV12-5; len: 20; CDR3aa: CASGLVLTGTSGWLRDTQYF
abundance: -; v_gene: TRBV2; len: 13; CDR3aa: CASSERLAYEQYF
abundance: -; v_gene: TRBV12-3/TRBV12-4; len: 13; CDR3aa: CASTSYGTGGSTF
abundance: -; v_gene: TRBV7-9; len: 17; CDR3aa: CASSPSPGTGDYNEQFF
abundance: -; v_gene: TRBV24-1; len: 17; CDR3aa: CATRYWGGWASPYEQYF